The clone carrying this TCR beta chain was detected many times. This sample is part of a study of T-cell reconstitution after alpha-beta-depleted transplantation in children. Researchers prepared the TCRbeta library using unique molecular identifiers, the study reports. Via MiXCR, TCRdb re-called the PCR reads, giving one row per CDR3 protein. Counted here are some 200,000 distinct CDR3 sequences, approximately 9.8% occurring once; the ten biggest clones make up 5.1%. Germline V CDR1 and CDR2: SGHRS, YFSETQ. The V end lost 1 base, the J end lost 5 bases, and 12 bases lay between the germline ends. CDR3 size: 14 residues.

V and J are TRBV5-1 and TRBJ2-5, with no clear D. The clonotype was recovered from a human donor who donated a stem cell graft to a child with SCID. Sample: PBMCs from the stem cell graft donor, taken from the stem cell graft. Here the CDR3 reads CASSLQTGSETQYF. The CDR3, as DNA: TGCGCCAGCAGCTTGCAGACTGGTTCGGAGACCCAGTACTTC. Based on the CDR3 plus reference TRBV5-1 and TRBJ2-5, the full variable domain is KAGVTQTPRYLIKTRGQQVTLSCSPISGHRSVSWYQQTPGQGLQFLFEYFSETQRNKGNFPGRFSGRQFSNSRSEMNVSTLELGDSALYLCASSLQTGSETQYFGPGTRLLVL.